Below are 14 T cell receptor beta chains sequenced from a single sample in a study of cytomegalovirus exposure and HLA in healthy donors (dated by TCRdb to about 2017). Libraries were prepared through the immunoSEQ multiplex PCR assay. For the multiplex PCR, a mixture combining 60 forward primers for TCR Vbeta segments and 13 reverse primers for TCR Jbeta segments was used. Here the immuneACCESS table is served through TCRdb, limited to in-frame sequences with V and J called. Missing clones are a known gap in these copies; in checked studies unresolved V genes cover under half, and the rest lacks a known reason. For this sample there are 130,000 to 150,000 clones; roughly 76% appear just once. 13% to 15% of the sample is held by the ten biggest clonotypes. Sequenced: PBMCs. The receptor source for this set is a human donor in good health.

The chain is built from TRBV7-9 and TRBJ1-2; 11 nucleotides match TRBD1. V dropped 2 bases and J dropped 8; count of bases not matched to a gene: 10. The CDR3 contains 16 residues. The V gene's germline CDR1 is SEHNR and CDR2 FQNEAQ (reference sequence). The CDR3 sequence is CASSLSLGTGGMGYTF. CDR3 sequence (DNA): TGTGCCAGCAGCTTAAGTCTAGGGACAGGGGGAATGGGCTACACCTTC.

The chain combines TRBV15 with TRBJ2-5; the D is unclear. The J call is doubtful: the DNA matches TRBJ2-7 better. This CDR3 has 14 residues. Germline loops: CDR1 LNHNV, CDR2 YYDKDF (reference sequence). The CDR3 region is CATSRDGLTYEQYF. CDR3 nucleotides: TGTGCCACCAGCAGAGATGGCTTGACTTACGAGCAGTACTTC.

J is TRBJ2-5 and V is TRBV5-6, with TRBD1 matching 10 bases. The CDR3 totals 15 residues. Trimming cost V 0 bases and J 1 base; bases outside gene matches: 0. Germline lookup yields CDR1 SGHDT and CDR2 YYEEEE. CDR3 coding DNA: TGTGCCAGCAGCTTGGGACAGGGGGCCCAAGAGACCCAGTACTTC. Translating gives CASSLGQGAQETQYF.

Note on this clone: At one end the junction does not follow the germline gene, possibly because of a read error. The genes are TRBV5-6 and TRBJ2-7; tentative D call: TRBD2 (6 bases). Germline V gene sequence: CDR1 SGHDT, CDR2 YYEEEE. This CDR3 comprises 15 residues. CDR3 in amino acids: CAGSWGLRTSYEQYF. CDR3 sequence (DNA): TGTGCCGGCAGCTGGGGACTCAGGACCTCCTACGAGCAGTACTTC.

V is TRBV5-6 and J is TRBJ2-1; 7 bases fit TRBD2. The CDR3 runs to 13 residues. Unmatched junction bases numbered 4, after V lost 0 bases and J lost 10 bases. CDR1 is SGHDT, CDR2 YYEEEE, per germline. The CDR3 region has the DNA TGTGCCAGCAGCTTGGTCGGACTAGTGGAGCAGTTCTTC. Translated: CASSLVGLVEQFF.

The sample holds a few counts of this clone. The rearrangement links TRBV5-4 to TRBJ1-2; 8 nucleotides line up with TRBD1. The length of the CDR3 is 14 residues. Germline CDR1 is SGHNT and CDR2 is YYREEE (reference sequence). The trim removed 4 bases at V and 2 bases at J, leaving 4 bases unmatched. The CDR3: CASSTQGANYGYTF. Here the CDR3 DNA reads TGTGCCAGCAGCACCCAGGGGGCCAACTATGGCTACACCTTC.

This clone was detected a few times. The genes are TRBV21-1 and TRBJ2-3; the table names TRBD2, a call not compared with the DNA. TRBV21-1 is described as a pseudogene. The CDR3 length is 17 residues. The CDR3 reads CASSKSFSGRAPDTQYF. In DNA, the CDR3 is TGTGCCAGCAGCAAATCCTTTAGCGGGAGGGCTCCAGATACGCAGTATTTT.

The rearrangement links TRBV29-1 to TRBJ2-1, with a tentative D call TRBD1 (6 bases). The CDR3 is made up of 13 amino acids. Per the germline V gene, CDR1 is SQVTM and CDR2 is ANQGSEA. The V gene lost 3 bases and the J gene lost 5 bases, with 11 bases spanning the gap. CDR3 in amino acids: CSVEVTGNNEQFF. In nucleotides, the CDR3 is TGCAGCGTTGAGGTTACAGGGAACAATGAGCAGTTCTTC.

The chain is built from TRBV6-1 and TRBJ1-1, with D hard to call. Germline V gene sequence: CDR1 MNHNS, CDR2 SASEGT. The CDR3 has 15 amino acids. V lost 2 bases and J lost 3, with 13 bases in between. The CDR3 DNA follows: TGTGCCAGCAGTGAATCTGGAGGGAGGTACACTGAAGCTTTCTTT. It is translated as CASSESGGRYTEAFF.

The CDR3 bases are TGTGCCAGCAGTGAAGAGAGGGGACAGGGAATTCGACAGCCCCAGCATTTT. It is translated as CASSEERGQGIRQPQHF. This chain links TRBV6-1 with TRBJ1-5; 9 nucleotides align to TRBD1. Unmatched junction bases numbered 11, after V lost 1 base and J lost 7 bases. This CDR3 is built from 17 residues. Germline V gives CDR1 MNHNS, CDR2 SASEGT.

The chain carries TRBV10-3 and TRBJ2-5; weak D call: TRBD2 (6 bases). V was trimmed by 2 bases and J by 2 bases, leaving 6 bases between them. The CDR3 extends over 13 amino acids. Germline lookup yields CDR1 ENHRY and CDR2 SYGVKD. CDR3: CAISEAGQETQYF. The CDR3 DNA reads as TGTGCCATCAGTGAGGCGGGGCAAGAGACCCAGTACTTC.

J is TRBJ1-1 and V is TRBV6-5; D unresolved. Trimming pared 8 bases from V and 2 bases from J, leaving 18 bases between. The CDR3 runs to 15 residues. Germline loops: CDR1 MNHEY, CDR2 SVGAGI. The CDR3 nucleotides are TGTGCCAGCCGAGATCCCCGGTCAAGCAACACTGAAGCTTTCTTT. Its protein is CASRDPRSSNTEAFF.

This chain connects TRBV15 to TRBJ2-3; 16 bases line up with TRBD2. V gave up 3 bases and J gave up 4 bases; unmatched junction bases: 1. Germline assignment: CDR1 LNHNV and CDR2 YYDKDF (reference sequence). CDR3 length equals 16 residues. CDR3 amino acids: CATSRGTSGRADTQYF. CDR3 in DNA: TGTGCCACCAGCAGGGGGACTAGCGGGAGGGCAGATACGCAGTATTTT.

The V gene is TRBV11-1, the J gene TRBJ2-5; TRBD2 might be the D (5 bases). The CDR3 consists of 14 residues. Germline-derived CDR1 and CDR2 are SGHAT and FQDESV (reference sequence). Trimming stripped 3 bases from V and 5 bases from J, with 13 bases between. CDR3 DNA sequence: TGTGCCAGCAGCTTCAGACGGAGGAGGGAGACCCAGTACTTC. The encoded protein is CASSFRRRRETQYF.